Below, 28 T cell receptor beta chains from the same sample are listed, as sequenced in a study of blood T cell repertoires in COVID-19 (dated by TCRdb to 2018 to 2021). The library relied on the immunoSEQ multiplex PCR assay. The source is immuneACCESS, and TCRdb retained only in-frame sequences with V and J called. Part of the clones is not carried over; for the studies checked, unresolved V genes explain less than half of this, and the remainder is unexplained. Recorded for this sample are some 150,000 clones; around nine tenths of them occurred a single time. Approximately 3.3% of the sample belongs to the ten largest clones. Sequencing was done on a sample of peripheral blood. The receptors stem from a man younger than 35 with active or convalescent COVID-19.

The gene calls are TRBV25-1 and TRBJ2-5; maybe TRBD2 (6 bases). Trimming took 2 bases from V and 5 from J, leaving 12 bases between them. The CDR3 sequence is 14 residues long. CDR1 is MGHDK, CDR2 SYGVNS, per germline. The CDR3 region has the DNA TGTGCCAGCAGTGAAGGAGGGGCGGGGGAGACCCAGTACTTC. This translates into CASSEGGAGETQYF.

The rearrangement uses TRBV4-1 and TRBJ1-1; 11 nucleotides align to TRBD1. Trimming took 4 bases from V and 10 from J; bases not matched to a gene: 17. The CDR3 has 17 amino acids. Germline V gene lookup returns CDR1 MGHRA and CDR2 YSYEKL. The CDR3 sequence is CASSPVTIWTGGAGAFF. The DNA of the CDR3 is TGCGCCAGCAGCCCTGTGACGATTTGGACAGGGGGCGCGGGAGCTTTCTTT.

This chain joins TRBV28 and TRBJ2-3; 10 bases align to TRBD2. V shed 4 bases and J 6 bases; nucleotides not matched to a gene: 4. CDR1 is MDHEN, CDR2 SYDVKM, per germline. This CDR3 has 14 amino acids. CDR3 coding DNA: TGTGCCAGCAGTTCGGAAGCGGGGGGGGATACGCAGTATTTT. It specifies CASSSEAGGDTQYF.

V is TRBV27 and J is TRBJ2-2; 7 nucleotides agree with TRBD1. Trimming at V came to 5 bases and at J to 0 bases, leaving 3 bases not matched to a gene. The germline V gene has CDR1 MNHEY and CDR2 SMNVEV (reference sequence). CDR3 length equals 15 residues. CDR3 nucleotide sequence: TGTGCCAGCAGTCTCGGGACAGCGAACACCGGGGAGCTGTTTTTT. Its protein is CASSLGTANTGELFF.

The chain is built from TRBV29-1 and TRBJ1-1, with TRBD1 matching over 7 bases. Germline loops: CDR1 SQVTM, CDR2 ANQGSEA. The CDR3 runs to 13 residues. With V trimmed by 6 bases and J by 0 bases, 4 bases remained unmatched. The CDR3 nucleotides read TGCAGCGTACACAGGGGCATGAACACTGAAGCTTTCTTT. It encodes CSVHRGMNTEAFF.

The rearrangement uses TRBV24-1 and TRBJ2-1, with 7 bases aligning to TRBD1. Per the germline V gene, CDR1 is KGHDR and CDR2 is SFDVKD. The CDR3 totals 16 residues. Trimming took 2 bases from V and 1 from J; bases not matched to a gene: 4. The CDR3 nucleotides are TGTGCCACCAGTGATTCCCGACAGGGATCCTACAATGAGCAGTTCTTC. Amino acid sequence: CATSDSRQGSYNEQFF.

The chain uses TRBV28 and TRBJ1-4, with TRBD1 as a possible D gene (5 bases). Germline V CDR1 and CDR2: MDHEN, SYDVKM. V was cut by 3 bases and J by 10 bases, with 15 bases left in between. CDR3 size: 14 residues. The CDR3 DNA follows: TGTGCCAGCAGTTTTTGGGCAGGGCAGGGAAAACTGTTTTTT. Residues: CASSFWAGQGKLFF.

The chain recombines TRBV7-9 with TRBJ1-3; 7 positions agree with TRBD1. The J segment lost 0 bases and the V segment lost 4 bases, leaving 6 bases of the junction unmatched. This CDR3 is built from 16 residues. Germline V gives CDR1 SEHNR, CDR2 FQNEAQ (reference sequence). CDR3 in amino acids: CASSSRGQSSGNTIYF. CDR3 coding DNA: TGTGCCAGCAGCTCCAGGGGACAGAGCTCTGGAAACACCATATATTTT. The entire variable domain, with the rest obtained from reference TRBV7-9 and TRBJ1-3, is as follows: DTGVSQNPRHKITKRGQNVTFRCDPISEHNRLYWYRQTLGQGPEFLTYFQNEAQLEKSRLLSDRFSAERPKGSFSTLEIQRTEQGDSAMYLCASSSRGQSSGNTIYFGEGSWLTVV.

This clone was observed once. This sample includes further DNA sequences coding for the same CDR3. V and J are TRBV19 and TRBJ1-2; D unresolved. The V end lost 1 base, the J end lost 6 bases, and 9 bases lay between the germline ends. The CDR3 is made up of 13 amino acids. Germline lookup yields CDR1 LNHDA and CDR2 SQIVND (reference sequence). CDR3 amino acids: CASSIGTVNGYTF. The CDR3 nucleotides read TGTGCCAGTAGTATAGGAACGGTGAATGGCTACACCTTC.

This clone was detected a few times. The genes are TRBV7-9 and TRBJ2-7; D uncertain. CDR3 length: 11 amino acids. CDR1 and CDR2 (germline): SEHNR, FQNEAQ (reference sequence). The V end was cut by 4 bases, the J end by 4 bases, with 5 bases between. The CDR3 reads CASSSPYEQYV. In nucleotides, the CDR3 is TGTGCCAGCAGCTCTCCGTACGAGCAGTACGTC.

The table lists this clone with a few counts. Here the CDR3 reads CASSPIQASYGYTF. The CDR3 bases are TGTGCCAGCAGCCCAATACAGGCGAGCTATGGCTACACCTTC. V usage is TRBV7-9 and J usage is TRBJ1-2, with D perhaps TRBD1 (5 bases). V gave up 5 bases and J gave up 4 bases, with 14 bases separating them. CDR1 and CDR2 (germline): SEHNR, FQNEAQ (reference sequence). The CDR3 is 14 amino acids.

A single count supports this clone. The rearrangement links TRBV10-3 to TRBJ2-7; no definite D call. The CDR3 has 12 residues. V was shortened by 5 bases and J by 3 bases, with 8 bases between the two germline ends. Germline assignment: CDR1 ENHRY and CDR2 SYGVKD. Here the CDR3 reads CAISITGYEQYV. The CDR3 nucleotides read TGTGCCATCAGTATTACTGGCTACGAGCAGTACGTC.

V gene TRBV18 combines with J gene TRBJ2-7; 12 nucleotides align to TRBD1. The trim removed 3 bases at V and 3 bases at J, leaving 9 bases unmatched. The CDR3 has 17 residues. Per germline, CDR1 KGHSH and CDR2 LQKENI. This CDR3 reads CASSPTGTGGLFYEQYF. The CDR3 nucleotides read TGTGCCAGCTCACCGACCGGGACAGGGGGCTTATTCTACGAGCAGTACTTC.

The gene calls are TRBV2 and TRBJ2-1, with TRBD2 identical over 9 bases. The CDR3 sequence is 14 residues long. Germline values: CDR1 SNHLY, CDR2 FYNNEI. With V trimmed by 6 bases and J by 5 bases, 5 bases remained unmatched. CDR3 residues: CASSERGANNEQFF. The CDR3 region has the DNA TGTGCCAGCAGCGAGCGGGGGGCCAACAATGAGCAGTTCTTC.

This clone was seen only a few times. J is TRBJ1-1 and V is TRBV2; D ambiguous. Germline CDR1 SNHLY, CDR2 FYNNEI. The CDR3 consists of 15 residues. Trimming took off 3 bases at V and 0 bases at J, with 11 bases between the two ends. CDR3 DNA: TGTGCCAGCAGTGATGGGCAGCAATTGAACACTGAAGCTTTCTTT. This translates into CASSDGQQLNTEAFF.

In this sample, this clone turned up a few times. CDR3 region: CASSLDISGNTIYF. The CDR3 nucleotides are TGTGCCAGCAGCTTGGACATCTCTGGAAACACCATATATTTT. The V gene is TRBV5-4, the J gene TRBJ1-3; the D is unclear. In germline, CDR1 is SGHNT, CDR2 YYREEE (reference sequence). This CDR3 is 14 amino acids long. Trimming pared 0 bases from V and 0 bases from J, leaving 4 bases between.

The chain combines TRBV29-1 with TRBJ1-1; D gene uncertain. CDR3 length: 13 residues. V was clipped by 2 bases and J by 1 base, with 8 bases between them. Germline lookup yields CDR1 SQVTM and CDR2 ANQGSEA. Written as DNA, the CDR3 is TGCAGCGTTGAAAGTCAGGCGAACACTGAAGCTTTCTTT. Encoded protein: CSVESQANTEAFF.

This sequence joins TRBV6-2 or TRBV6-3 and TRBJ2-5, with 8 bases fitting TRBD2. This CDR3 contains 14 residues. Germline assignment: CDR1 MNHEY and CDR2 SVGEGT. V lost 7 bases and J lost 4; bases outside the gene matches: 8. This chain's CDR3 is CASTPLAVGETQYF. CDR3 nucleotides: TGTGCCAGCACCCCACTAGCGGTTGGAGAGACCCAGTACTTC.

This clone has a count of ten or more. The chain uses TRBV4-1 and TRBJ1-2, with D perhaps matching TRBD1 (5 bases). V shed 1 base and J shed 3 bases, with 12 bases lying between them. This CDR3 spans 15 amino acids. CDR1 and CDR2 (germline): MGHRA, YSYEKL. The CDR3 nucleotides read TGCGCCAGCAGCCAAGTTCAGGGCGAAGACTATGGCTACACCTTC. This encodes CASSQVQGEDYGYTF.

V and J are TRBV5-4 and TRBJ1-5, with no clear D. The length of the CDR3 is 15 residues. V was cut by 0 bases and J by 0 bases, with 7 bases left in between. Germline CDR1 and CDR2: SGHNT and YYREEE (reference sequence). The CDR3 region has the DNA TGTGCCAGCAGCTTGGATTCCAATAGCAATCAGCCCCAGCATTTT. Encoded protein: CASSLDSNSNQPQHF.

The chain is built from TRBV28 and TRBJ1-2; TRBD1 matches 7 bases. The length of the CDR3 is 14 residues. Germline V gene data show CDR1 as MDHEN and CDR2 as SYDVKM. V shed 7 bases and J 6 bases; nucleotides not matched to a gene: 11. The CDR3 is CASTPQTGWDGYTF. The CDR3 DNA reads as TGTGCCAGCACCCCGCAGACAGGGTGGGATGGCTACACCTTC.

The rearrangement uses TRBV18 and TRBJ1-3; D perhaps matches TRBD1 (6 bases). V was pared by 0 bases and J by 0 bases, with 9 bases between. This CDR3 spans 16 amino acids. Germline V gene data show CDR1 as KGHSH and CDR2 as LQKENI. For the CDR3, the DNA is TGTGCCAGCTCACCACCGAACAGGGTCTCTGGAAACACCATATATTTT. Its protein is CASSPPNRVSGNTIYF.

The J gene is TRBJ1-5, the V gene TRBV6-1, with D perhaps matching TRBD1 (5 bases). The V and J ends lost 2 bases and 7 bases respectively, with 12 bases between them. Germline V gives CDR1 MNHNS, CDR2 SASEGT. The CDR3 consists of 14 residues. The CDR3 loop is CASSETGGRQPQHF. DNA of the CDR3: TGTGCCAGCAGTGAAACCGGGGGTCGACAGCCCCAGCATTTT.

This chain's CDR3 is CASRTPVGELFF. CDR3 nucleotide sequence: TGTGCCAGCAGGACTCCTGTTGGGGAGCTGTTTTTT. V and J are TRBV6-5 and TRBJ2-2; D gene unclear. Trimming left V 6 bases short and J 8 bases short, with 10 bases between. Germline assignment: CDR1 MNHEY and CDR2 SVGAGI. The CDR3 is 12 amino acids.

This CDR3 reads CASAGAANTGELFF. DNA for the CDR3: TGCGCCAGCGCGGGGGCAGCGAACACCGGGGAGCTGTTTTTT. The chain links TRBV5-1 to TRBJ2-2; possibly TRBD2 for D (7 bases). Trimming took 7 bases from V and 0 from J, leaving 10 bases between them. The length of the CDR3 is 14 residues. Germline loops: CDR1 SGHRS, CDR2 YFSETQ. The full variable domain, with the rest looked up from reference TRBV5-1 and TRBJ2-2, is KAGVTQTPRYLIKTRGQQVTLSCSPISGHRSVSWYQQTPGQGLQFLFEYFSETQRNKGNFPGRFSGRQFSNSRSEMNVSTLELGDSALYLCASAGAANTGELFFGEGSRLTVL.

The CDR3 DNA reads TGTGCCAGCAGCCCCGCGGGACAGGGGGTCCCTTTCTTT. It specifies CASSPAGQGVPFF. V and J are TRBV7-9 and TRBJ1-1; the match to TRBD1 covers 11 bases. The germline V gene encodes CDR1 SEHNR and CDR2 FQNEAQ (reference sequence). The CDR3 runs 13 residues. V dropped 5 bases and J dropped 12; count of bases not matched to a gene: 8.

The genes are TRBV19 and TRBJ1-2, with 10 bases lining up with TRBD1. Germline-derived CDR1 and CDR2 are LNHDA and SQIVND (reference sequence). This CDR3 contains 14 residues. The junction had 7 bases not matched to a gene; V was cut back by 7 bases and J by 5 bases. This chain's CDR3 is CASKRDRGLYGYTF. CDR3 in DNA: TGTGCCAGTAAAAGGGACAGGGGTCTTTATGGCTACACCTTC.

CDR3 in DNA: TGCGCCAGCAGGCACGTTGCATTGAGGACTGAAGCTTTCTTT. This codes for CASRHVALRTEAFF. V and J are TRBV5-1 and TRBJ1-1; D not resolved. Germline CDR1 is SGHRS and CDR2 is YFSETQ. The CDR3 spans 14 residues. V was trimmed by 5 bases and J by 5 bases, leaving 16 bases between them.